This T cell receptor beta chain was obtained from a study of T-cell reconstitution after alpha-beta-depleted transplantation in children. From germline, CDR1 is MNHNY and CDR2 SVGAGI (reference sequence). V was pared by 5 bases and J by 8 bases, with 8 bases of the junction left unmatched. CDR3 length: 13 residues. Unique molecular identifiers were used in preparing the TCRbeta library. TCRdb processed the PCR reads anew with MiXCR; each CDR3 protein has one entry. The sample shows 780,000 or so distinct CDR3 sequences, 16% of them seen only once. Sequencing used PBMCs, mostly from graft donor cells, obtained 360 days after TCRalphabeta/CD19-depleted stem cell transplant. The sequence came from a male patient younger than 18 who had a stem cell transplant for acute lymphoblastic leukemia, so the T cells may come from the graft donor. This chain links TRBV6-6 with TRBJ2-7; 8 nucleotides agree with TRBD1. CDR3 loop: CASSLRQGLQQYF. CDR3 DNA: TGTGCCAGCAGTCTCCGACAGGGGCTGCAGCAGTACTTC.